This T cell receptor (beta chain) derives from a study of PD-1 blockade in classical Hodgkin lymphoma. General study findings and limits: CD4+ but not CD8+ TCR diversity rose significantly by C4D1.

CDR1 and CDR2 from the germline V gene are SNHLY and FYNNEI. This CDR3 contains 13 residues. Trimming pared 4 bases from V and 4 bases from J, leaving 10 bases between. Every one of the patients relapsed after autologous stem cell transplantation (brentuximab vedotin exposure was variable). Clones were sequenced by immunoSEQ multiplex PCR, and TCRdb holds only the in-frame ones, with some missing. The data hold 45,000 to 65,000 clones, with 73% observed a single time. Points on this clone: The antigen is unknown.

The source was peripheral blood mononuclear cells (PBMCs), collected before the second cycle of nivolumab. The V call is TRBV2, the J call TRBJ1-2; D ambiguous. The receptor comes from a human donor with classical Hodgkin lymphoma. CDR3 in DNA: TGTGCCAGCAGTGTACGTCTTATCTATGGCTACACCTTC. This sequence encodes CASSVRLIYGYTF. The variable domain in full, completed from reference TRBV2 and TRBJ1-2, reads EPEVTQTPSHQVTQMGQEVILRCVPISNHLYFYWYRQILGQKVEFLVSFYNNEISEKSEIFDDQFSVERPDGSNFTLKIRSTKLEDSAMYFCASSVRLIYGYTFGSGTRLTVV.